These T cell receptor beta chains were read from a single sample in a study of vaccination and CD4 T cells after COVID-19. TCRdb reprocessed the PCR reads via MiXCR and lists one record per CDR3 protein. The repertoire includes about 6,800 distinct CDR3 sequences, about 30% of them detected once, and 30% to 40% sits in the top ten. What these receptors recognize is not known. The material sequenced was CD4+ T cells from blood, cultured in vitro. Receptors were obtained from a human donor in good health. CDR3s include the opening cysteine and the closing phenylalanine or tryptophan. The D gene is left open where the match is weak. The size entry is marked missing in some rows and otherwise reads once, few, many or a size class.

d_gene	v_gene	j_gene	abundance	CDR3aa	CDR3nt
-	TRBV19	TRBJ2-7	-	CASSIATGTDYEQYF	TGTGCCAGTAGTATAGCCACCGGGACCGACTACGAGCAGTACTTC
-	TRBV10-3	TRBJ2-1	-	CAISDGVYNEQFF	TGTGCCATCAGTGATGGGGTCTACAATGAGCAGTTCTTC
-	TRBV2	TRBJ2-3	-	CASSEAGHRTDTQYF	TGTGCCAGCAGTGAAGCGGGACATCGCACAGATACGCAGTATTTT
-	TRBV19	TRBJ1-2	few	CASRPSDRLNYGYTF	TGTGCCAGTAGACCCTCGGACAGATTAAACTATGGCTACACCTTC
-	TRBV9	TRBJ1-2	-	CASSVLPGKYTF	TGTGCCAGCAGCGTCCTCCCAGGGAAGTACACCTTC
TRBD2	TRBV7-9	TRBJ2-6	few	CASSPAGGGGANVLTF	TGTGCCAGCAGCCCTGCGGGGGGGGGTGGGGCCAACGTCCTGACTTTC
-	TRBV7-2	TRBJ2-2	few	CASSLLSGRNTGELFF	TGTGCCAGCAGCTTACTTAGCGGCCGGAACACCGGGGAGCTGTTTTTT
-	TRBV19	TRBJ1-2	-	CASRNAGSSYGNTF	TGTGCCAGTAGGAATGCGGGCAGCTCCTATGGCAACACCTTC
TRBD1	TRBV28	TRBJ2-2	few	CASSPPRQGVNTGELFF	TGTGCCAGCAGTCCACCCCGACAGGGAGTGAACACCGGGGAGCTGTTTTTT
TRBD2	TRBV7-2	TRBJ2-7	few	CASSLYSSGNTLSPYEQYF	TGTGCCAGCAGCTTGTACTCTAGCGGGAATACACTCTCTCCCTACGAGCAGTACTTC
TRBD1	TRBV24-1	TRBJ1-5	few	CATSDRQGLSNQPQHF	TGTGCCACCAGTGACAGACAGGGTCTTAGCAATCAGCCCCAGCATTTT
-	TRBV29-1	TRBJ2-3	-	CSVERGLGTDTQYF	TGCAGCGTTGAAAGAGGTTTGGGTACAGATACGCAGTATTTT
TRBD2	TRBV2	TRBJ2-7	few	CASTELPTSGGVGGYF	TGTGCCAGCACCGAGCTCCCCACTAGCGGAGGGGTTGGGGGGTACTTC
-	TRBV6-1	TRBJ1-2	few	CASSLDGYTF	TGTGCCAGCAGTCTGGATGGCTACACCTTC
-	TRBV7-9	TRBJ1-3	-	CASSWPRGAASGNTIYF	TGTGCCAGCAGCTGGCCTCGGGGGGCTGCCTCTGGAAACACCATATATTTT
-	TRBV7-3	TRBJ2-1	-	CASSLGRTTYNEQFF	TGTGCCAGCAGCTTAGGAAGAACGACCTACAATGAGCAGTTCTTC
TRBD2	TRBV24-1	TRBJ2-3	few	CATSETSVTDTQYF	TGTGCCACCAGTGAGACTAGCGTTACAGATACGCAGTATTTT
-	TRBV20-1	TRBJ1-2	few	CSARVTDYGYTF	TGCAGTGCTAGAGTAACAGACTATGGCTACACCTTC
TRBD1	TRBV19	TRBJ2-7	-	CASSRQGGYEQYF	TGTGCCAGTAGCCGACAGGGCGGCTACGAGCAGTACTTC
TRBD1	TRBV5-1	TRBJ1-6	few	CASSSGTGIDSPLHF	TGCGCCAGCAGCTCCGGGACAGGGATTGATTCACCCCTCCACTTT
-	TRBV6-1	TRBJ2-7	few	CASSTLLGAAYEQYF	TGTGCCAGCAGTACTCTACTCGGGGCGGCCTACGAGCAGTACTTC
-	TRBV12-3/TRBV12-4	TRBJ2-3	few	CASSLGQSTDTQYF	TGTGCCAGCAGTTTAGGACAGAGCACAGATACGCAGTATTTT
-	TRBV27	TRBJ2-1	few	CASSLVLASNEQFF	TGTGCCAGCAGTTTGGTGCTAGCGAGTAATGAGCAGTTCTTC
-	TRBV20-1	TRBJ2-2	-	CSAWTRGGELFF	TGCAGTGCCTGGACGCGCGGGGGGGAGCTGTTTTTT
TRBD2	TRBV6-1	TRBJ2-7	few	CASISGRIYEQYF	TGTGCCAGCATTAGCGGGAGGATATACGAGCAGTACTTC
-	TRBV7-2	TRBJ2-3	-	CASSLQGGLRRDTQYF	TGTGCCAGCAGCCTACAAGGGGGACTTCGAAGAGATACGCAGTATTTT
-	TRBV18	TRBJ2-1	few	CASSPTVGEYNEQFF	TGTGCCAGCTCACCGACCGTGGGAGAGTACAATGAGCAGTTCTTC
-	TRBV24-1	TRBJ2-2	-	CATSDLAAGWTGELFF	TGTGCCACCAGTGATTTAGCGGCAGGGTGGACCGGGGAGCTGTTTTTT
-	TRBV29-1	TRBJ2-1	medium-sized	CSAILGGNEQFF	TGCAGCGCCATTTTAGGGGGCAATGAGCAGTTCTTC
-	TRBV20-1	TRBJ2-3	-	CSATPVATTDTQYF	TGCAGTGCCACACCCGTGGCGACCACAGATACGCAGTATTTT
-	TRBV6-1	TRBJ1-4	once	CASSPIRGSGEKLFF	TGTGCCAGCAGCCCTATCCGGGGCTCCGGAGAAAAACTGTTTTTT
-	TRBV27	TRBJ1-2	-	CASSQSRDTTNYGYTF	TGTGCCAGCAGTCAATCACGGGACACAACTAACTATGGCTACACCTTC
TRBD1	TRBV19	TRBJ2-3	few	CASNKGQGASWTDTQYF	TGTGCCAGTAATAAGGGACAGGGGGCCTCTTGGACAGATACGCAGTATTTT
-	TRBV20-1	TRBJ1-5	few	CSADKGIVDNQPQHF	TGCAGTGCCGACAAGGGGATTGTGGACAATCAGCCCCAGCATTTT
-	TRBV11-2	TRBJ2-7	-	CASSLVGRRYEQYF	TGTGCCAGCAGCTTAGTTGGCAGACGGTACGAGCAGTACTTC
-	TRBV7-3	TRBJ2-5	few	CASSPTGLQETQYF	TGTGCCAGCAGCCCTACCGGCCTCCAAGAGACCCAGTACTTC
TRBD2	TRBV19	TRBJ2-3	once	CASSKQGGRDTQYF	TGTGCCAGTAGTAAGCAGGGAGGGAGGGATACGCAGTATTTT
-	TRBV6-2/TRBV6-3	TRBJ1-5	-	CASSYVAGLSNQPQHF	TGTGCCAGCAGTTACGTGGCAGGGCTTAGCAATCAGCCCCAGCATTTT
-	TRBV6-1	TRBJ2-3	-	CASMPYSRGQDTQYF	TGTGCCAGCATGCCGTACTCTCGGGGTCAAGATACGCAGTATTTT
-	TRBV27	TRBJ1-5	-	CASSLSPGTGNQPQHF	TGTGCCAGCAGTTTATCTCCAGGGACGGGCAATCAGCCCCAGCATTTT
-	TRBV20-1	TRBJ1-5	medium-sized	CSAQKGNQPQHF	TGCAGTGCTCAGAAGGGAAATCAGCCCCAGCATTTT
-	TRBV7-6	TRBJ2-1	-	CASSLDVYNEQFF	TGTGCCAGCAGCTTAGATGTATACAATGAGCAGTTCTTC
-	TRBV28	TRBJ2-7	once	CASRSSDSLTYEQYF	TGTGCCAGCAGATCGTCGGACAGCCTTACCTACGAGCAGTACTTC
-	TRBV25-1	TRBJ2-2	few	CASSEVAHTGELFF	TGTGCCAGCAGTGAGGTAGCGCACACCGGGGAGCTGTTTTTT
TRBD2	TRBV2	TRBJ2-2	-	CAGQAGVVTGELFF	TGTGCCGGCCAAGCGGGAGTTGTCACCGGGGAGCTGTTTTTT
-	TRBV20-1	TRBJ1-1	-	CSVGGMNTEAFF	TGCAGTGTTGGCGGTATGAACACTGAAGCTTTCTTT
TRBD1	TRBV7-2	TRBJ2-4	-	CASSTRGRLDIQYF	TGTGCCAGCAGCACCAGGGGGCGCTTGGACATTCAGTACTTC
-	TRBV6-1	TRBJ2-5	few	CASILGAPAETQYF	TGTGCCAGCATCTTAGGGGCCCCGGCGGAGACCCAGTACTTC
TRBD2	TRBV20-1	TRBJ2-7	-	CSARDRLAGESYEQYF	TGCAGTGCTAGAGATCGACTAGCGGGAGAGTCCTACGAGCAGTACTTC
TRBD2	TRBV6-1	TRBJ2-5	-	CASSGAGGQETQYF	TGTGCCAGCAGTGGCGCGGGGGGTCAAGAGACCCAGTACTTC
-	TRBV5-8	TRBJ2-7	-	CASSLGYNTGSYEQYF	TGTGCCAGCAGCTTGGGGTACAATACGGGCTCCTACGAGCAGTACTTC
-	TRBV28	TRBJ1-2	-	CASLLGDFNYGYTF	TGTGCCAGCCTGTTAGGGGACTTTAACTATGGCTACACCTTC
-	TRBV29-1	TRBJ2-4	-	CSVQGGGIQYF	TGCAGCGTTCAGGGGGGCGGGATTCAGTACTTC
-	TRBV6-2/TRBV6-3	TRBJ2-7	few	CASSLNQHKQYF	TGTGCCAGCAGTCTTAACCAGCACAAGCAGTACTTC